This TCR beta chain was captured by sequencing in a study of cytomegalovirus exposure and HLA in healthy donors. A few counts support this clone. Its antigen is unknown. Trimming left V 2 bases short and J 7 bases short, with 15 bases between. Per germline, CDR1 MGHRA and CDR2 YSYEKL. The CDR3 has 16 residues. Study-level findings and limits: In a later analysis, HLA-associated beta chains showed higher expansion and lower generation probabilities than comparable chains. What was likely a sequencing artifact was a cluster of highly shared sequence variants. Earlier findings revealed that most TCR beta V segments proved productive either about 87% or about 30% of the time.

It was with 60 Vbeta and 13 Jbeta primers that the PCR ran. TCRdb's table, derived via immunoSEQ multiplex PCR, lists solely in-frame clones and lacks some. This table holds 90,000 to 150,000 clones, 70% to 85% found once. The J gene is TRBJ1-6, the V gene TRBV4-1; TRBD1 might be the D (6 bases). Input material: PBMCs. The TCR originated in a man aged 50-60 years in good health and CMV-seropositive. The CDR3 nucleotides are TGCGCCAGCAGCCAACCCACAGGGTTTCCCAATTCACCCCTCCACTTT. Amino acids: CASSQPTGFPNSPLHF.